The following is a TCR beta chain sequence with its context. What it binds is not known. CDR3 length equals 15 residues. The V gene's germline CDR1 is LNHDA and CDR2 SQIVND (reference sequence). V was pared by 4 bases and J by 1 base, with 6 bases of the junction left unmatched. From 5'RACE with constant-segment primers came TCR alpha and TCR beta cDNA libraries that carried sample barcodes and UMIs. TCRdb re-called the 5' RACE reads through MiXCR, storing one row per CDR3 protein. The data show about 250,000 distinct CDR3 sequences, 15% seen once. These data are taken from a study of T-cell memory formation after mild COVID-19. Study findings and constraints: Later expanders leaned CD4+, whereas day 15 to 85 contracting clones were balanced CD4/CD8. Mostly located in CM and EM were contracting CD4+ clones, with contracting CD8+ clones located in EMRA. Pre-infection memory held some responding clones, suggesting pre-existing cross-reactive T cells responded.

The sequenced material came from PBMCs or a T cell subset sorted from them (not recorded which). The chain combines TRBV19 with TRBJ1-1; 7 bases fit TRBD1. This clonotype was obtained from an adult woman who had mild COVID-19 (a few samples of this study predate the infection). Cell type and time point are not known. The CDR3 DNA reads TGTGCCAGTAGTAACAACCGACAGGGGAACACTGAAGCTTTCTTT. It is translated as CASSNNRQGNTEAFF.